This passage covers 28 T cell receptor beta chains from one sample sequenced in a study of blood T cell repertoires in COVID-19. The repertoire was sequenced with immunoSEQ multiplex PCR; TCRdb's copy has only in-frame clones and lacks some. The sample records over 250,000 clones, around 90% being singletons. The specimen sequenced was PBMCs or T cells enriched from blood (not recorded which). The origin of the receptors is a woman aged 25 to 39 who had recovered from COVID-19.

The chain joins TRBV20-1 to TRBJ2-3; the D is unclear. Germline CDR1 is DFQATT and CDR2 is SNEGSKA (reference sequence). V dropped 3 bases and J dropped 3 bases, with 4 bases sitting between them. CDR3 length equals 11 residues. The CDR3: CSARETDTQYF. In nucleotides, the CDR3 is TGCAGTGCTAGGGAGACAGATACGCAGTATTTT.

As to this clone: The DNA is omitted, as the CDR3 cannot be located on it reliably, and the CDR3 follows TCRdb's listing. This chain joins TRBV21-1 and TRBJ2-6; the DNA was not used to check the table's D call, TRBD1. TRBV21-1 is a known pseudogene. The CDR3 spans 19 amino acids, including both terminal residues. This CDR3 is CASSKVGKGASSGANVLTF.

The chain combines TRBV7-2 with TRBJ2-7; 8 nucleotides line up with TRBD2. After removal of 5 bases from V and 1 base from J, the junction contained 7 bases not matched to a gene. CDR3 length: 15 residues. Germline CDR1 reads SGHTA; CDR2 reads FQGNSA. The CDR3 DNA reads TGTGCCAGCAGCCCAAGCGGGAGAATTTCCTACGAGCAGTACTTC. Translating gives CASSPSGRISYEQYF.

This rearrangement joins TRBV14 to TRBJ2-1; D is unresolved. This CDR3 has 15 amino acids. V dropped 6 bases and J dropped 2 bases, with 14 bases sitting between them. CDR1 is SGHDN and CDR2 is FVKESK in the germline V gene. The CDR3 here is CASSPTRAPYNEQFF. DNA for the CDR3: TGTGCCAGCAGTCCCACCCGAGCCCCCTACAATGAGCAGTTCTTC.

The chain combines TRBV29-1 with TRBJ1-2; 12 bases are shared with TRBD1. Germline CDR1 reads SQVTM; CDR2 reads ANQGSEA. The J segment lost 6 bases and the V segment lost 7 bases, leaving 6 bases of the junction unmatched. The CDR3 consists of 13 residues. The CDR3, as DNA: TGCAGCGCGCCGGGACAGGGGGCTAATGGCTACACCTTC. Translating gives CSAPGQGANGYTF.

This clone was observed once. The V and J genes are TRBV5-1 and TRBJ2-2; 7 nucleotides align to TRBD1. CDR1 and CDR2 from the germline V gene are SGHRS and YFSETQ. The J segment lost 3 bases and the V segment lost 3 bases, leaving 20 bases of the junction unmatched. The CDR3 runs 20 residues. The chain's CDR3 is CASSSPGQDRILHDTGELFF. The CDR3 DNA is TGCGCCAGCAGCTCCCCGGGGCAGGACAGGATTCTCCATGACACCGGGGAGCTGTTTTTT.

This chain uses TRBV29-1 with TRBJ1-3; D gene uncertain. Trimming cost V 4 bases and J 1 base, with 5 bases left between them. The CDR3 has 12 amino acids. Germline lookup yields CDR1 SQVTM and CDR2 ANQGSEA. The CDR3 nucleotides are TGCAGCGTTGCGGGGTCTGGAAACACCATATATTTT. It is translated as CSVAGSGNTIYF.

The chain has TRBV15 and TRBJ1-6, with 9 bases identical to TRBD1. CDR3 length: 14 amino acids. Per germline, CDR1 LNHNV and CDR2 YYDKDF (reference sequence). Trimming removed 5 bases from V and 7 bases from J; junction bases left unmatched: 3. For the CDR3, the DNA is TGTGCCACCAGCTCCGGGACAGGGAATTCACCCCTCCACTTT. Its protein product is CATSSGTGNSPLHF. The variable domain in full, completed from reference TRBV15 and TRBJ1-6, reads DAMVIQNPRYQVTQFGKPVTLSCSQTLNHNVMYWYQQKSSQAPKLLFHYYDKDFNNEADTPDNFQSRRPNTSFCFLDIRSPGLGDTAMYLCATSSGTGNSPLHFGNGTRLTVT.

The rearrangement joins TRBV12-3 or TRBV12-4 to TRBJ1-1; D call uncertain. V was cut by 2 bases and J by 6 bases, with 10 bases left in between. CDR3 length: 13 residues. As DNA, the CDR3 is TGTGCCAGCAGTTTACCGCCAGTCGCTGAAGCTTTCTTT. Protein: CASSLPPVAEAFF.

The rearrangement uses TRBV5-6 and TRBJ1-4; 8 bases are shared with TRBD1. Germline assignment: CDR1 SGHDT and CDR2 YYEEEE. The CDR3 contains 17 residues. The V gene end was trimmed by 2 bases and the J gene end by 6 bases; junction bases not matched to a gene: 12. In nucleotides, the CDR3 is TGTGCCAGCAGCTTCAGGGTTTTAGGACAGGGTGATGAAAAACTGTTTTTT. Amino acid sequence: CASSFRVLGQGDEKLFF.

Here the CDR3 DNA reads TGTGCCAGCACCTCCCGGGGGGCCACCTACAATGAGCAGTTCTTC. Its translation is CASTSRGATYNEQFF. The genes are TRBV6-5 and TRBJ2-1; tentative D call: TRBD2 (7 bases). CDR1 is MNHEY and CDR2 is SVGAGI in the germline V gene. V was trimmed by 7 bases and J by 2 bases, leaving 15 bases between them. The CDR3 loop spans 15 amino acids.

This clone came up a few times. This chain uses TRBV3-1 (or the pseudogene TRBV3-2) with TRBJ2-1; D ambiguous. The length of the CDR3 is 16 residues. V was cut by 4 bases and J by 6 bases, with 19 bases left in between. The germline V gene has CDR1 LGHDT and CDR2 YNNKEL (reference sequence). The CDR3 nucleotides are TGTGCCAGCAGCCCCCCCTTCGGTTTTCGTTCCAATGAGCAGTTCTTC. This gives the protein CASSPPFGFRSNEQFF.

This chain joins TRBV18 and TRBJ2-1, with D possibly being TRBD2 (5 bases). CDR3 size: 15 residues. Germline CDR1 and CDR2: KGHSH and LQKENI. Trimming took 2 bases from V and 8 from J, leaving 16 bases between them. The CDR3 sequence: CASSPGEGASYEQFF. In DNA, the CDR3 is TGTGCCAGCTCACCAGGAGAGGGAGCATCGTATGAGCAGTTCTTC.

V and J are TRBV7-2 and TRBJ2-7, with D possibly matching TRBD1 (6 bases). The germline CDR1 and CDR2 sequences are SGHTA and FQGNSA. The germline V and J ends were trimmed by 5 bases and 3 bases, with 8 bases remaining between them. The length of the CDR3 is 12 residues. CDR3 DNA sequence: TGTGCCAGCAGCAAGACAGGCTACGAGCAGTACTTC. This encodes CASSKTGYEQYF.

The CDR3 nucleotides are TGTGCCACCTCCGGGACAGGGGCTTACAATGAGCAGTTCTTC. Its protein is CATSGTGAYNEQFF. This rearrangement joins TRBV24-1 to TRBJ2-1, with 10 bases fitting TRBD1. The CDR3 is 14 residues long. The germline V gene has CDR1 KGHDR and CDR2 SFDVKD. V lost 9 bases, J lost 4 bases, and 5 bases stayed unmatched.

The chain carries TRBV6-6 and TRBJ2-3, with D hard to call. Germline V gene sequence: CDR1 MNHNY, CDR2 SVGAGI (reference sequence). The CDR3 covers 12 residues. Trimming stripped 4 bases from V and 6 bases from J, with 8 bases between. This CDR3 is CASSSGLDTQYF. CDR3 sequence (DNA): TGTGCCAGCAGTTCCGGGTTGGATACGCAGTATTTT.

The CDR3 nucleotides read TGTGCCAGCAGCCATGGGACTAGCGGGCCCTACGAGCAGTACTTC. As protein: CASSHGTSGPYEQYF. The chain combines TRBV3-1 (or the pseudogene TRBV3-2) with TRBJ2-7; 12 bases map to TRBD2. The germline V gene has CDR1 LGHDT and CDR2 YNNKEL (reference sequence). This CDR3 spans 15 amino acids. Trimming cost V 3 bases and J 2 bases; bases outside gene matches: 2.

V is TRBV5-1 and J is TRBJ2-5, with 10 bases that match TRBD1. Trimming removed 1 base from V and 2 bases from J; junction bases left unmatched: 11. Germline CDR1 reads SGHRS; CDR2 reads YFSETQ. This CDR3 region has 18 residues. The CDR3 is CASSLRDRGYGKQETQYF. CDR3 sequence (DNA): TGCGCCAGCAGCTTGAGGGACAGGGGCTACGGGAAACAAGAGACCCAGTACTTC.

The J gene is TRBJ2-1, the V gene TRBV27, with 13 positions matching TRBD2. The CDR3 covers 16 residues. Unmatched junction bases numbered 4, after V lost 5 bases and J lost 3 bases. Germline CDR1 is MNHEY and CDR2 is SMNVEV (reference sequence). This CDR3 reads CASSPWTSGSYNEQFF. As DNA, the CDR3 is TGTGCCAGCAGTCCCTGGACTAGCGGGAGCTACAATGAGCAGTTCTTC.

The V gene is TRBV12-3 or TRBV12-4, the J gene TRBJ1-2; D gene ambiguous. The V end lost 3 bases, the J end lost 4 bases, and 9 bases lay between the germline ends. CDR3 length equals 13 residues. CDR3 in amino acids: CASSFGQSYGYTF. The CDR3, as DNA: TGTGCCAGCAGTTTTGGGCAAAGCTATGGCTACACCTTC.

This clone was counted once. The CDR3 here is CASSSGPLAGQETQYF. The CDR3 nucleotides read TGTGCCAGCAGTTCAGGGCCCTTAGCGGGGCAAGAGACCCAGTACTTC. The rearrangement links TRBV28 to TRBJ2-5; 8 bases agree with TRBD2. The CDR3 extends over 16 amino acids. V was pared by 4 bases and J by 2 bases, with 9 bases of the junction left unmatched. CDR1 is MDHEN, CDR2 SYDVKM, per germline.

The chain joins TRBV6-4 to TRBJ2-7, with D tentatively TRBD2 (7 bases). Looked up from germline, CDR1 is MRHNA and CDR2 is SNTAGT. V lost 2 bases and J 6 bases, leaving 11 bases between the germline ends. The CDR3 is 13 residues long. The CDR3, as DNA: TGTGCCAGCAGTGACCAGGGAGGGGGCGAGCAGTACTTC. This gives the protein CASSDQGGGEQYF.

The chain carries TRBV19 and TRBJ1-5; D is uncertain. V lost 3 bases to trimming and J lost 0 bases, with 9 bases between them. This CDR3 is built from 15 residues. Germline loops: CDR1 LNHDA, CDR2 SQIVND (reference sequence). CDR3 amino acids: CASSIGAYSNQPQHF. CDR3 coding DNA: TGTGCCAGTAGTATTGGAGCGTATAGCAATCAGCCCCAGCATTTT.

This clone was counted once. The chain links TRBV28 to TRBJ1-1; D not resolved. Trimming left V 3 bases short and J 0 bases short, with 2 bases between. The CDR3 extends over 12 amino acids. From germline, CDR1 is MDHEN and CDR2 SYDVKM. CDR3 residues: CASSFLNTEAFF. In DNA form, the CDR3 reads TGTGCCAGCAGTTTCTTGAACACTGAAGCTTTCTTT.

This rearrangement joins TRBV7-3 to TRBJ2-6; TRBD1 agrees at 8 bases. CDR3 length: 15 amino acids. Germline values: CDR1 SGHTA, CDR2 FQGTGA. The V and J ends lost 5 bases and 3 bases, in that order; junction bases with no gene match: 3. The CDR3 here is CASSPQGGGANVLTF. CDR3 bases: TGTGCCAGCAGCCCACAGGGGGGTGGGGCCAACGTCCTGACTTTC.

V is TRBV21-1 and J is TRBJ1-5. TRBV21-1 is a recognized pseudogene. CDR3 size: 15 residues. The CDR3 DNA is TGTGCCAGCAGCAAATTTGAGGTAAGCGGGCAGCCCCAGCATTTT. Protein product: CASSKFEVSGQPQHF.

V gene TRBV28 combines with J gene TRBJ2-3; TRBD2 aligns across 11 bases. With V trimmed by 7 bases and J by 0 bases, 6 bases remained unmatched. There are 16 residues in the CDR3. In germline, CDR1 is MDHEN, CDR2 SYDVKM. Here the CDR3 DNA reads TGTGCCAGCAAATTTACTAGCGGGAGCAGCACAGATACGCAGTATTTT. It specifies CASKFTSGSSTDTQYF.

The chain links TRBV9 to TRBJ2-7; tentatively, D is TRBD2 (6 bases). The CDR3 loop spans 14 amino acids. The germline CDR1 and CDR2 sequences are SGDLS and YYNGEE. The germline V and J ends were trimmed by 0 bases and 4 bases, with 11 bases remaining between them. The CDR3 sequence: CASSVDERVYEQYF. The CDR3 bases are TGTGCCAGCAGCGTAGACGAGCGGGTGTACGAGCAGTACTTC.